Each of the 27 T cell receptor beta chains below was sequenced from the same sample in a study of T cells in Graves' hyperthyroidism and ophthalmopathy. RNA transcripts provided the source from which TCR beta CDR3 regions were amplified. The HTBI primer set served for first-round RT-PCR of the TCR CDR3. TCRdb called the multiplex PCR reads again in MiXCR, with one record for every CDR3 protein. This sample carries 350,000 to 450,000 distinct CDR3 sequences, 17% of them seen once, and the ten largest clones take around a third. The sequencing input was blood. The receptors stem from a woman aged 25 to 39 with Graves' hyperthyroidism that later progressed to Graves' ophthalmopathy.

J is TRBJ2-1 and V is TRBV11-2; the D gene is possibly TRBD1 (7 bases). CDR1 is SGHAT and CDR2 is FQNNGV in the germline V gene. The CDR3 totals 15 residues. V was clipped by 5 bases and J by 5 bases, with 16 bases between them. The CDR3 loop is CASSHRAGGHNEQFF. In DNA form, the CDR3 reads TGTGCCAGCAGCCACAGGGCAGGGGGGCACAATGAGCAGTTCTTC.

The table lists this clonotype with many counts. The genes are TRBV3-1 and TRBJ2-7, with TRBD2 matching over 14 bases. J was trimmed by 6 bases and V by 1 base; bases with no gene match: 11. Germline lookup yields CDR1 LGHDT and CDR2 YNNKEL (reference sequence). The length of the CDR3 is 18 residues. The CDR3 protein is CASSQVGTSGSRRSEQYF. The CDR3 DNA reads TGTGCCAGCAGCCAAGTGGGGACTAGCGGGAGTCGTCGGTCCGAGCAGTACTTC.

This clonotype was picked up many times. V gene TRBV6-1 combines with J gene TRBJ1-6, with D unclear. Germline V CDR1 and CDR2: MNHNS, SASEGT. V lost 7 bases, J lost 0 bases, and 16 bases lay in between. The CDR3 consists of 17 residues. CDR3 in amino acids: CASKRVKSSSYNSPLHF. In DNA form, the CDR3 reads TGTGCCAGCAAGAGGGTCAAATCTAGCTCCTATAATTCACCCCTCCACTTT.

Only one count was recorded for this clonotype. The J gene is TRBJ2-3, the V gene TRBV29-1, with D possibly TRBD1 on 6 matching bases. CDR3 size: 13 residues. Trimming took 6 bases from V and 3 from J, leaving 13 bases between them. CDR1 is SQVTM, CDR2 ANQGSEA, per germline. The CDR3 region has the DNA TGCAGCGTATACAGGGCGAGGACAGATACGCAGTATTTT. This encodes CSVYRARTDTQYF.

CDR3 in DNA: TGTGCCAGCAGCTTGGTAGCGGCGGTTAGTACTAACTATGGCTACACCTTC. It is translated as CASSLVAAVSTNYGYTF. The chain uses TRBV5-5 and TRBJ1-2; unclear D gene. Trimming pared 0 bases from V and 0 bases from J, leaving 15 bases between. The CDR3 is 17 amino acids. Germline CDR1 SGHKS, CDR2 YYEKEE (reference sequence).

The gene calls are TRBV5-1 and TRBJ1-1; 7 bases match TRBD1. This CDR3 comprises 15 residues. Per the germline V gene, CDR1 is SGHRS and CDR2 is YFSETQ. Germline trimming cut 2 bases from V and 0 bases from J; bases unmatched to any gene: 4. The CDR3 DNA reads TGCGCCAGCAGCTTTTGGGACAGTATGAACACTGAAGCTTTCTTT. Translated: CASSFWDSMNTEAFF.

The sample holds many counts of this clonotype. The V call is TRBV6-5, the J call TRBJ2-7, with TRBD2 matching 8 bases. With V trimmed by 5 bases and J by 8 bases, 8 bases remained unmatched. The length of the CDR3 is 13 residues. From germline, CDR1 is MNHEY and CDR2 SVGAGI. The CDR3 bases are TGTGCCAGCAGTAGAGCGGGAGAGAACAAGCAGTACTTC. Protein sequence: CASSRAGENKQYF.

This clonotype was seen ten or more times. The V gene is TRBV11-1, the J gene TRBJ2-3; D gene uncertain. Per germline, CDR1 SGHAT and CDR2 FQDESV (reference sequence). V was pared by 1 base and J by 0 bases, with 14 bases between. CDR3 length: 17 amino acids. The CDR3 loop is CASSLGVSPRSTDTQYF. The DNA for the CDR3 is TGTGCCAGCAGCTTAGGTGTCTCCCCACGAAGCACAGATACGCAGTATTTT.

This clonotype was seen repeatedly, ten times or more. This chain connects TRBV20-1 to TRBJ2-5; the D is unclear. The V end was cut by 3 bases, the J end by 1 base, with 9 bases between. CDR3 length equals 13 residues. Germline CDR1 DFQATT, CDR2 SNEGSKA (reference sequence). This CDR3 is CSASLQIQETQYF. In DNA form, the CDR3 reads TGCAGTGCTAGCCTGCAGATCCAAGAGACCCAGTACTTC.

The chain has TRBV20-1 and TRBJ1-2, with D uncertain. Germline V CDR1 and CDR2: DFQATT, SNEGSKA (reference sequence). This CDR3 region has 14 residues. V was trimmed by 8 bases and J by 4 bases, leaving 20 bases between them. Written as DNA, the CDR3 is TGCAGTATCAGCATGGAGGAGGTTCGCTATGGCTACACCTTC. Its translation is CSISMEEVRYGYTF.

This clonotype was counted many times. The chain recombines TRBV19 with TRBJ2-1, with D possibly TRBD1 on 5 matching bases. The V gene lost 3 bases and the J gene lost 9 bases, with 18 bases spanning the gap. The CDR3 runs to 15 residues. CDR1 is LNHDA and CDR2 is SQIVND in the germline V gene (reference sequence). CDR3 sequence reads: CASSIFGVPGAEQFF. The CDR3 DNA is TGTGCCAGTAGTATTTTTGGCGTCCCTGGGGCTGAGCAGTTCTTC. The full variable domain, with the rest looked up from reference TRBV19 and TRBJ2-1, is DGGITQSPKYLFRKEGQNVTLSCEQNLNHDAMYWYRQDPGQGLRLIYYSQIVNDFQKGDIAEGYSVSREKKESFPLTVTSAQKNPTAFYLCASSIFGVPGAEQFFGPGTRLTVL.

This clonotype was picked up a small number of times. The gene calls are TRBV5-4 and TRBJ2-6; D might be TRBD1 (6 bases). Trimming stripped 5 bases from V and 1 base from J, with 25 bases between. The CDR3 spans 20 residues. Germline V gene lookup returns CDR1 SGHNT and CDR2 YYREEE (reference sequence). The CDR3 spells CASRSFTGTRETSGANVLTF. The CDR3 DNA reads as TGTGCCAGCAGGTCGTTCACCGGGACAAGGGAGACTTCTGGGGCCAACGTCCTGACTTTC.

The chain links TRBV4-1 to TRBJ1-1; D gene ambiguous. This CDR3 has 17 amino acids. Deletions cut 6 bases from V and 6 bases from J, with 26 bases between. Germline CDR1 MGHRA, CDR2 YSYEKL. CDR3 region: CASSPRAYRESHAEAFF. DNA for the CDR3: TGCGCCAGCAGTCCCAGAGCATATCGGGAATCACACGCTGAAGCTTTCTTT.

This clonotype was observed a handful of times. The rearrangement links TRBV4-1 to TRBJ2-1, with 8 bases fitting TRBD2. The germline gives CDR1 MGHRA, CDR2 YSYEKL. V shed 3 bases and J 0 bases; nucleotides not matched to a gene: 7. The CDR3 contains 17 residues. CDR3 nucleotides: TGCGCCAGCAGCCAGCACGGGGGGGGGTACTCCTACAATGAGCAGTTCTTC. It codes for CASSQHGGGYSYNEQFF.

The chain uses TRBV20-1 and TRBJ2-6; D is possibly TRBD2 (5 bases). The germline V gene encodes CDR1 DFQATT and CDR2 SNEGSKA (reference sequence). The CDR3 runs 13 residues. Trimming removed 7 bases from V and 1 base from J, with 8 bases in between. The CDR3 region is CSVERSGANVLTF. CDR3 in DNA: TGCAGTGTAGAGCGGTCTGGGGCCAACGTCCTGACTTTC.

This clonotype came up once. The chain carries TRBV20-1 and TRBJ1-2, with TRBD1 identical over 9 bases. This CDR3 contains 16 residues. The ends lost 3 bases at V and 4 bases at J; junction bases unmatched: 12. Germline CDR1 DFQATT, CDR2 SNEGSKA (reference sequence). The CDR3, as DNA: TGCAGTGCTAGGATGACAGGGGGTCACATGAGCTATGGCTACACCTTC. The encoded protein is CSARMTGGHMSYGYTF.

In its sample, this clonotype was seen many times. V and J are TRBV2 and TRBJ1-5, with a possible D match to TRBD1 (6 bases). The CDR3 sequence is 13 residues long. Germline CDR1 reads SNHLY; CDR2 reads FYNNEI. V was trimmed by 7 bases and J by 0 bases, leaving 7 bases between them. CDR3 residues: CASKGDSNQPQHF. DNA for the CDR3: TGTGCCAGCAAGGGGGATAGCAATCAGCCCCAGCATTTT.

In this sample, this clonotype turned up many times. An end of the junction does not agree with germline; a read error may underlie this. J is TRBJ1-1 and V is TRBV7-6; perhaps TRBD1 as D (5 bases). This CDR3 spans 14 amino acids. Germline CDR1 and CDR2: SGHVS and FNYEAQ. Here the CDR3 DNA reads TGCGCCAGCAGCTTGGCCGGGGGGAACACTGAAGCTTTCTTT. Translating it yields CASSLAGGNTEAFF.

This clonotype was seen ten or more times. The V gene is TRBV28, the J gene TRBJ1-2, with 7 bases identical to TRBD1. This CDR3 has 15 amino acids. With 5 bases clipped from V and 4 bases from J, the junction kept 10 bases outside the gene matches. CDR1 is MDHEN, CDR2 SYDVKM, per germline. The CDR3 DNA is TGTGCCAGCAGTCTACCTGGGGGACAGATCTATGGCTACACCTTC. Translation gives CASSLPGGQIYGYTF.

This clonotype showed up just a few times. A much larger clone is a single base away; this may be a read error. CDR3 coding DNA: TGCAGCGTTGTTGGGCAGGGGAGCTCCTACGAGCAGTTCTTC. Protein product: CSVVGQGSSYEQFF. This sequence joins TRBV29-1 and TRBJ2-7, with D tentatively TRBD1 (6 bases). The J call may be in error: the DNA end matches TRBJ2-1 better. Germline V CDR1 and CDR2: SQVTM, ANQGSEA. The CDR3 runs to 14 residues.

Ten or more counts support this clonotype. The chain recombines TRBV6-1 with TRBJ1-3; D is undetermined. Per germline, CDR1 MNHNS and CDR2 SASEGT. The CDR3 is 14 amino acids. Between the trimmed V and J ends, which lost 5 bases and 2 bases, there was a span of 10 bases. The CDR3 reads CASSNSLTGNTIYF. The CDR3 coding sequence is TGTGCCAGCAGTAACAGCCTCACTGGAAACACCATATATTTT.

The rearrangement uses TRBV12-3 or TRBV12-4 and TRBJ2-7, with D perhaps matching TRBD2 (6 bases). Trimming left V 5 bases short and J 6 bases short, with 14 bases between. The CDR3 extends over 13 amino acids. The chain's CDR3 is CASSPRGGTEQYF. DNA of the CDR3: TGTGCCAGCAGTCCCCGGGGCGGGACCGAGCAGTACTTC.

The gene calls are TRBV5-1 and TRBJ1-1; 8 bases are shared with TRBD1. Germline V gene data show CDR1 as SGHRS and CDR2 as YFSETQ. The junction had 7 bases not matched to a gene; V was cut back by 4 bases and J by 5 bases. The CDR3 totals 14 residues. The CDR3 DNA sequence: TGCGCCAGCAGCCCCATGACAGGGGAGACTGAAGCTTTCTTT. This codes for CASSPMTGETEAFF.

This clonotype was recorded at least ten times. This chain joins TRBV29-1 and TRBJ2-2, with D possibly TRBD2 on 6 matching bases. Deletions cut 4 bases from V and 7 bases from J, with 19 bases between. The V gene's germline CDR1 is SQVTM and CDR2 ANQGSEA. The CDR3 is 15 amino acids. The CDR3 DNA follows: TGCAGCGTTGTTAGCGCCCCGGGAGTTGGCGGGGAGCTGTTTTTT. Protein: CSVVSAPGVGGELFF.

This clonotype was counted a few times. The chain couples TRBV7-9 to TRBJ2-2; no clear D gene. Trimming left V 4 bases short and J 4 bases short, with 13 bases between. The CDR3 length is 15 residues. Germline values: CDR1 SEHNR, CDR2 FQNEAQ (reference sequence). DNA of the CDR3: TGTGCCAGCAGCTCCCAACGAGACTTCACCGGGGAGCTGTTTTTT. The encoded protein is CASSSQRDFTGELFF.

This clonotype was counted ten times or more. The chain couples TRBV2 to TRBJ2-1; TRBD1 aligns across 10 bases. Germline CDR1 reads SNHLY; CDR2 reads FYNNEI. This CDR3 is 15 amino acids long. With V trimmed by 6 bases and J by 4 bases, 6 bases remained unmatched. CDR3: CASREGTGVYNEQFF. CDR3 sequence (DNA): TGTGCCAGCAGAGAGGGGACAGGGGTGTACAATGAGCAGTTCTTC.

This clonotype came up a few times. This sequence joins TRBV27 and TRBJ1-1; TRBD1 matches at 7 bases. Trimming at V came to 5 bases and at J to 2 bases, leaving 5 bases not matched to a gene. Germline CDR1 is MNHEY and CDR2 is SMNVEV (reference sequence). This CDR3 has 14 residues. CDR3 sequence reads: CASSMTGHNTEAFF. The CDR3 DNA follows: TGTGCCAGCAGTATGACAGGGCATAACACTGAAGCTTTCTTT.